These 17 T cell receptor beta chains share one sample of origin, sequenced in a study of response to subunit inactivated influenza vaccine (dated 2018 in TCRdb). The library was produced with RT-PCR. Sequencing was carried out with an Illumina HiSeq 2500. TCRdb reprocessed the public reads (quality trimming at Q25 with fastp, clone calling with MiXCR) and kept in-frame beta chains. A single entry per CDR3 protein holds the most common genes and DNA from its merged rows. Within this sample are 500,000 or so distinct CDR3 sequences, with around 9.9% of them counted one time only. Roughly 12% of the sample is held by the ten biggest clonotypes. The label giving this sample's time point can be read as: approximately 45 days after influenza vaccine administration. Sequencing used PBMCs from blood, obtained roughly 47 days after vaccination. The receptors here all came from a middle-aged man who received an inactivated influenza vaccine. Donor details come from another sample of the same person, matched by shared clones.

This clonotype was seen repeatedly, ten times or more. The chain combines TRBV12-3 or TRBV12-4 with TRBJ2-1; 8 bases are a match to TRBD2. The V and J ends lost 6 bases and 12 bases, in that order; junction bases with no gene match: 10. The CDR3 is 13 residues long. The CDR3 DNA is TGTGCCAGCAGGCCTGGCGGGGGGATGGGGCAGTTCTTC. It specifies CASRPGGGMGQFF.

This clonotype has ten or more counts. DNA for the CDR3: TGTGCCAGCAGTTCCGCCGCTTTCGACCAGTACTTC. This encodes CASSSAAFDQYF. This chain connects TRBV12-3 or TRBV12-4 to TRBJ2-5, with unresolved D. The CDR3 consists of 12 residues. The V gene lost 4 bases and the J gene lost 10 bases, with 13 bases spanning the gap.

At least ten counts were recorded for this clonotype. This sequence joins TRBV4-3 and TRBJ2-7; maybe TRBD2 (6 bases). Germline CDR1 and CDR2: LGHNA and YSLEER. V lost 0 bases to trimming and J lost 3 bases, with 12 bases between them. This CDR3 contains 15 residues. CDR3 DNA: TGCGCCAGCAGCCAAGATCCAGCGGGCGTCTACGAGCAGTACTTC. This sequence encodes CASSQDPAGVYEQYF.

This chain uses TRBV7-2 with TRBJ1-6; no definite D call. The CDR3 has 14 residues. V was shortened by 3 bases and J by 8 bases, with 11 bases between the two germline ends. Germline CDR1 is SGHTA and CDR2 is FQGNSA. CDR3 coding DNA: TGTGCCAGCAGCTTTCTGGGGTATGATTCACCCCTCCACTTT. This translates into CASSFLGYDSPLHF.

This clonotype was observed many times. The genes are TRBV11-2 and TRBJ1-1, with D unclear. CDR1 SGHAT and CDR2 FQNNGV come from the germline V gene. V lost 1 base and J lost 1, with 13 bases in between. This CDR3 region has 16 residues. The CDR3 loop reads CASSLGKTIRNTEAFF. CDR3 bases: TGTGCCAGCAGCTTAGGGAAGACAATTCGGAACACTGAAGCTTTCTTT.

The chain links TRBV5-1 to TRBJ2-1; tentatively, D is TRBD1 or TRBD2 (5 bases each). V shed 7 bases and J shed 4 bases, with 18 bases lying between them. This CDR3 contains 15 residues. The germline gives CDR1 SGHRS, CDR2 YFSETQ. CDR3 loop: CASHQPTGPYNEQFF. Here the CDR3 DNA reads TGCGCCAGCCACCAGCCAACGGGGCCATACAATGAGCAGTTCTTC.

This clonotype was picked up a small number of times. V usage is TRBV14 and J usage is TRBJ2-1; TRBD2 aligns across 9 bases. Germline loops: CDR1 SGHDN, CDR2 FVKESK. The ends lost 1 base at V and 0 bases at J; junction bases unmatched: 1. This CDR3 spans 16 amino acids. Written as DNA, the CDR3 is TGTGCCAGCAGCCAAGCTAGCGGGACCTCCTACAATGAGCAGTTCTTC. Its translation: CASSQASGTSYNEQFF.

The CDR3, as DNA: TGCAGCGTTGCTCATAGACTTTATCAGCATACGCAGTATTTT. This gives the protein CSVAHRLYQHTQYF. The V and J genes are TRBV29-1 and TRBJ2-3; the D is unclear. Per germline, CDR1 SQVTM and CDR2 ANQGSEA. Trimming cost V 4 bases and J 7 bases, with 18 bases left between them. The CDR3 runs to 14 residues.

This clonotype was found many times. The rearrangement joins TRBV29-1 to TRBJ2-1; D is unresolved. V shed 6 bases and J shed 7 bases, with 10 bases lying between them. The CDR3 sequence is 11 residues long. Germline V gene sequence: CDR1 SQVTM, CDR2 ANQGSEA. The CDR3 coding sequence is TGCAGCGTCTTCGGGTCGAATGAGCAGTTCTTC. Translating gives CSVFGSNEQFF.

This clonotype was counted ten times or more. The CDR3 sequence is CASSDGLQGLETQYF. The CDR3 bases are TGTGCCAGCAGTGATGGGCTACAGGGATTAGAGACCCAGTACTTC. The chain has TRBV12-3 or TRBV12-4 and TRBJ2-5; TRBD1 is a possible D gene (6 bases). V gave up 5 bases and J gave up 4 bases, with 17 bases separating them. This CDR3 is 15 amino acids long.

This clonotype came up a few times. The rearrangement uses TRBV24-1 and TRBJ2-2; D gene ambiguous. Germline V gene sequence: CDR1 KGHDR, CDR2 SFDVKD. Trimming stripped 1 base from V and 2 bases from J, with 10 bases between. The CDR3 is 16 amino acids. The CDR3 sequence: CATSDFTAGNTGELFF. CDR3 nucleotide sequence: TGTGCCACCAGTGATTTTACGGCAGGTAACACCGGGGAGCTGTTTTTT.

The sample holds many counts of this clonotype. This CDR3 is CASSRQITDTQYF. CDR3 coding DNA: TGTGCCAGCAGCAGACAGATCACAGATACGCAGTATTTT. V usage is TRBV6-1 and J usage is TRBJ2-3; weak D call: TRBD1 (5 bases). The germline V and J ends were trimmed by 6 bases and 2 bases, with 9 bases remaining between them. This CDR3 is built from 13 residues. The V gene's germline CDR1 is MNHNS and CDR2 SASEGT.

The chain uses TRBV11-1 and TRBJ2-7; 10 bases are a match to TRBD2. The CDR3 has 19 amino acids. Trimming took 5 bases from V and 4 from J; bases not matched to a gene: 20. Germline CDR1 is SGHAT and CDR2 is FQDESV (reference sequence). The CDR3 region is CASSRGAGSTLAGGYEQYF. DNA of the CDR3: TGTGCCAGCAGCCGCGGCGCCGGATCCACATTAGCGGGAGGATACGAGCAGTACTTC.

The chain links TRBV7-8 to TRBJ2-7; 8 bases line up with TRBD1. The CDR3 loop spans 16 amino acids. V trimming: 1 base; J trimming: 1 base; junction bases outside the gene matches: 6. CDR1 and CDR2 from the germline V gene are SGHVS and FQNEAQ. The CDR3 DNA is TGTGCCAGCAGCTTAGTGGTCAGGGGGCTTTCCTACGAGCAGTACTTC. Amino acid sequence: CASSLVVRGLSYEQYF.

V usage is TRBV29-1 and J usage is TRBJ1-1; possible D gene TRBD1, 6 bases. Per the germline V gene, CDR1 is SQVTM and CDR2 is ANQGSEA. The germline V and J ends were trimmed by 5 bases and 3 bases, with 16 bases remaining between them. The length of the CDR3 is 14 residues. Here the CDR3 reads CSVSKAEGDTEAFF. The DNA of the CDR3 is TGCAGCGTTTCTAAGGCTGAGGGGGACACTGAAGCTTTCTTT.

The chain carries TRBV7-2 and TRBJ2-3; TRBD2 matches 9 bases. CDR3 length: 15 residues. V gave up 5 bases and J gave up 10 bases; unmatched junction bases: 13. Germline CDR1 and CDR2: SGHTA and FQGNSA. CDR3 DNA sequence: TGTGCCAGCAGCCTATCAGGCCGGGCTAGCGGGGCGCAGTATTTT. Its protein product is CASSLSGRASGAQYF.

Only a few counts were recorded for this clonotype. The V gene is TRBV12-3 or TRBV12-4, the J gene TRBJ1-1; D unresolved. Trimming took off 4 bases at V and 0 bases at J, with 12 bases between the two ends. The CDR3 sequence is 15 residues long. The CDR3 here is CASSSFGAMNTEAFF. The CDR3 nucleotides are TGTGCCAGCAGTTCTTTCGGCGCCATGAACACTGAAGCTTTCTTT.